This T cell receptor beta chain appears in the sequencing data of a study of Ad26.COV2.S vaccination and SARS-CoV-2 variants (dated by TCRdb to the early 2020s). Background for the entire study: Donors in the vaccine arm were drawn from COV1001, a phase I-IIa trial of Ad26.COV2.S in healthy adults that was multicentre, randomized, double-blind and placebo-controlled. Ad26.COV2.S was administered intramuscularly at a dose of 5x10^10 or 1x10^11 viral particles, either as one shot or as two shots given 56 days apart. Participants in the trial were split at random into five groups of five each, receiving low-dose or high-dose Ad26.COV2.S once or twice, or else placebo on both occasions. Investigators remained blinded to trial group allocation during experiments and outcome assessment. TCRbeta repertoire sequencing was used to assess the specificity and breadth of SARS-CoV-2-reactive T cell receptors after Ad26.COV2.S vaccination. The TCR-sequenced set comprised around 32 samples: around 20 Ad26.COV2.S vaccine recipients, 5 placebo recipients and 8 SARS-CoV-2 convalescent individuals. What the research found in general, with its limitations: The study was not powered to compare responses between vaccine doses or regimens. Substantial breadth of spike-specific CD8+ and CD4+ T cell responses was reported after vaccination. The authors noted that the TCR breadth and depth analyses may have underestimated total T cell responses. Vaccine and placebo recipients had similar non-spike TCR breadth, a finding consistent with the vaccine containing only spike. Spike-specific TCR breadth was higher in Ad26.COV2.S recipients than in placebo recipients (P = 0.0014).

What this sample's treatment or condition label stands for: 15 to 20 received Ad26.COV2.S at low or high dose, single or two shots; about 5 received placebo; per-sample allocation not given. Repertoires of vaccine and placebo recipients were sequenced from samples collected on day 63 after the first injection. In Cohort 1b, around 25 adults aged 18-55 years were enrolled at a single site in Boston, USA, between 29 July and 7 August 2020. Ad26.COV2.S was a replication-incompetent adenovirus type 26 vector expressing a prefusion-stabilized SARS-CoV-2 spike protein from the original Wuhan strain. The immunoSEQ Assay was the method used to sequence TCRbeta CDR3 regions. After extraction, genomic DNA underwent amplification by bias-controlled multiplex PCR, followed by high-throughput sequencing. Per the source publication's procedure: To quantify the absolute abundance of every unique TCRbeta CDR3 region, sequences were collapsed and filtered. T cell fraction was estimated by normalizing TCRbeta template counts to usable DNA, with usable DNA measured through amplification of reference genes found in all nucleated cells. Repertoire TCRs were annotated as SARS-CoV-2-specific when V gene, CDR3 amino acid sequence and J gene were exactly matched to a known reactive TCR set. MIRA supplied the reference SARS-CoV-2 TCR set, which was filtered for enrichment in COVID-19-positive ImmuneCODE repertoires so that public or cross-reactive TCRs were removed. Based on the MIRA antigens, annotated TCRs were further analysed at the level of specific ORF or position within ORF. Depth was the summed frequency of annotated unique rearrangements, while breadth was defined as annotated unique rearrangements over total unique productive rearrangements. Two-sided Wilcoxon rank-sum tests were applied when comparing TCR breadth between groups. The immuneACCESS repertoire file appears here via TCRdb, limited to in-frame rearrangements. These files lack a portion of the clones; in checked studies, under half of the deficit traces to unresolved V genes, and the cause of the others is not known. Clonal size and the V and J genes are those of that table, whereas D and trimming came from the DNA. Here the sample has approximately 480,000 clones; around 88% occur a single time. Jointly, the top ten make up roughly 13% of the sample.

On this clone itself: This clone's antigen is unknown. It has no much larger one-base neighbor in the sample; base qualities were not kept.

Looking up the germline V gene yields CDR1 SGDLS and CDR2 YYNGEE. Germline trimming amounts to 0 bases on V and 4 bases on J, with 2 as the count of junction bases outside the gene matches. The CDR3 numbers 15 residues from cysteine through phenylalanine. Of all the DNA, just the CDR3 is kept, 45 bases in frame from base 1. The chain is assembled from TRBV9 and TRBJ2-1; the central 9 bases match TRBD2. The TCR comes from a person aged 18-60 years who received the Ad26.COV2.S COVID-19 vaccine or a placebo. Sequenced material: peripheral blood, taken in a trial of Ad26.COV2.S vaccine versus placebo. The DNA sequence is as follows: TGTGCCAGCAGCGTAGATCTAGCGGGATACAATGAGCAGTTCTTC. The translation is CASSVDLAGYNEQFF.